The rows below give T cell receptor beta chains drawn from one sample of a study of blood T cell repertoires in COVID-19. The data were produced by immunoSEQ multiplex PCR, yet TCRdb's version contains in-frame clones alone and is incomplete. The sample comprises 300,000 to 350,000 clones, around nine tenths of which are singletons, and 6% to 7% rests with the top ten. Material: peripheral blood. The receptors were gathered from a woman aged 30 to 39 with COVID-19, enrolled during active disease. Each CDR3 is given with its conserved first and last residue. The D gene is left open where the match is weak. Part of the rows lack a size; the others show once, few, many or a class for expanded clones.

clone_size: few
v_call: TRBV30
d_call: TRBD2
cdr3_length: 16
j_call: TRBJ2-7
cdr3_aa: CAWSRLRGTRAYEQYF
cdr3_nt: TGTGCCTGGAGTCGGCTCCGAGGGACTAGGGCCTACGAGCAGTACTTC

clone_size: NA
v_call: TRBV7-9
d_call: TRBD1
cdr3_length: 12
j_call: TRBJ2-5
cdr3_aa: CASSGTVLPQYF
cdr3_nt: TGTGCCAGCAGCGGGACAGTACTTCCCCAGTACTTC

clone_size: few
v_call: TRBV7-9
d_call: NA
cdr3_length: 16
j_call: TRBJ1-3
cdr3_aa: CASSFGPALSGNTIYF
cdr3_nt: TGTGCCAGCAGCTTTGGTCCCGCGCTCTCTGGAAACACCATATATTTT

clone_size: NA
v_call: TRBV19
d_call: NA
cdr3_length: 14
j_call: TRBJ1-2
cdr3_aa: CASRPLSGLYGYTF
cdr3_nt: TGTGCCAGTAGACCCCTCTCAGGACTCTATGGCTACACCTTC

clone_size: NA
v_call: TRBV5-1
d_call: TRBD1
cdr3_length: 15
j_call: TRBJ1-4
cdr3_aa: CASSRRQGLDEKLFF
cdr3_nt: TGCGCCAGCAGCCGTCGACAGGGTCTGGATGAAAAACTGTTTTTT

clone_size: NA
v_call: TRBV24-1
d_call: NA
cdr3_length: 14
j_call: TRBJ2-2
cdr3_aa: CATCGAFGTGELFF
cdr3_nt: TGTGCCACCTGCGGGGCTTTTGGCACCGGGGAGCTGTTTTTT

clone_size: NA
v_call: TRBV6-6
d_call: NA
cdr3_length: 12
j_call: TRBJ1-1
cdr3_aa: CAVEGADTEAFF
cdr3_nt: TGTGCCGTAGAAGGGGCGGACACTGAAGCTTTCTTT

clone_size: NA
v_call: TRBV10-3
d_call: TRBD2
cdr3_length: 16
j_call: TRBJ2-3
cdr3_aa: CAISGRTSGITDTQYF
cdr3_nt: TGTGCCATCAGTGGGAGGACTAGCGGGATTACAGATACGCAGTATTTT

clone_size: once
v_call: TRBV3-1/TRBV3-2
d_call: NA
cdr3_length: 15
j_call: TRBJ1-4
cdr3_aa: CASSFPGGSDEKLFF
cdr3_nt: TGTGCCAGCAGCTTCCCGGGGGGTTCGGATGAAAAACTGTTTTTT

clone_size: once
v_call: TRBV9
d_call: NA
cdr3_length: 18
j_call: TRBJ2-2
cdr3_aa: CASSEGLRQITNTGELFF
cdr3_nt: TGTGCCAGCAGCGAGGGACTCCGACAGATTACGAACACCGGGGAGCTGTTTTTT

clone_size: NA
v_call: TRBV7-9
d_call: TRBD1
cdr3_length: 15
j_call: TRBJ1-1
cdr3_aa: CASSLDGQGTTEAFF
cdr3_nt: TGTGCCAGCAGCTTAGATGGACAGGGTACTACTGAAGCTTTCTTT

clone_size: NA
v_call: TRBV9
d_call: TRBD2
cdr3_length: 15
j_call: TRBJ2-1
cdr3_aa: CASSVGPAGYNEQFF
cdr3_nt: TGTGCCAGCAGCGTAGGACCAGCGGGATACAATGAGCAGTTCTTC

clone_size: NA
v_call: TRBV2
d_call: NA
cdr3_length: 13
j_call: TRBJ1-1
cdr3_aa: CASSVWSITEAFF
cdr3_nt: TGTGCCAGCAGTGTTTGGAGTATAACTGAAGCTTTCTTT

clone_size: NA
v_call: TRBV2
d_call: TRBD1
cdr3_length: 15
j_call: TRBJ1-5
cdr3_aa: CASKMDRGHNQPQHF
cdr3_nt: TGTGCCAGCAAGATGGACAGGGGACACAATCAGCCCCAGCATTTT

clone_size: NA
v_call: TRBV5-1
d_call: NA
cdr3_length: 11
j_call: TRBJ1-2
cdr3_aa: CASSSDYGYTF
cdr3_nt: TGCGCCAGCAGCTCGGACTATGGCTACACCTTC

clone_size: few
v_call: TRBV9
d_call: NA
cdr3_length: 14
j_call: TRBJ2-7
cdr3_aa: CASSVGGLSYEQYF
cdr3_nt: TGTGCCAGCAGCGTAGGAGGACTAAGCTACGAGCAGTACTTC

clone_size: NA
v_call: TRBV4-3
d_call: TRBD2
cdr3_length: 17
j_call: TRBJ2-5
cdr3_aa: CASSQDPPGGLQETQYF
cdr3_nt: TGCGCCAGCAGCCAAGATCCCCCGGGAGGCCTCCAAGAGACCCAGTACTTC

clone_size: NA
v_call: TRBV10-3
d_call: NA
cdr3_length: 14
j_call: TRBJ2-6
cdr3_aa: CAITKGVGANVLTF
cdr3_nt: TGTGCCATCACCAAAGGGGTTGGGGCCAACGTCCTGACTTTC

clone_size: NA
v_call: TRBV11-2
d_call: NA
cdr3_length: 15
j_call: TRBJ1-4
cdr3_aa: CASSPRWTGGEKLFF
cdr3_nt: TGTGCCAGCAGCCCCCGGTGGACGGGAGGTGAAAAACTGTTTTTT

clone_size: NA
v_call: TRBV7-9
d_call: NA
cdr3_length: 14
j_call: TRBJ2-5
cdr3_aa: CASSLAGGRETQYF
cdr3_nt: TGTGCCAGCAGCTTAGCGGGAGGTCGGGAGACCCAGTACTTC

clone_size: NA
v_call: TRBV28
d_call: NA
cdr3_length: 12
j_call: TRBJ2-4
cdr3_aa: CASSFRGNIQYF
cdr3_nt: TGTGCCAGCAGTTTCCGGGGAAACATTCAGTACTTC

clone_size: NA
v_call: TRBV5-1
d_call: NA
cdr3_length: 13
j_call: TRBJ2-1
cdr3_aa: CASSLGSGAGQFF
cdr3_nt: TGCGCCAGCAGCTTGGGATCTGGGGCTGGGCAGTTCTTC

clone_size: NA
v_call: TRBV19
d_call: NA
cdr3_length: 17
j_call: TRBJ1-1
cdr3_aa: CASSIFAKREQSTEAFF
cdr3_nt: TGTGCCAGTAGTATTTTTGCCAAGCGGGAACAGAGCACTGAAGCTTTCTTT

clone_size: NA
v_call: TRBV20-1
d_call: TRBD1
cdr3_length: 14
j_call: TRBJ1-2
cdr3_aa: CSASRDSVNYGYTF
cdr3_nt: TGCAGTGCTAGTAGGGACAGCGTTAACTATGGCTACACCTTC

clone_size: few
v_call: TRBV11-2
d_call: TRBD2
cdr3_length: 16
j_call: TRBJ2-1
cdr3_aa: CASSPILAGGYNEQFF
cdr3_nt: TGTGCCAGCAGCCCCATATTAGCGGGAGGGTACAATGAGCAGTTCTTC

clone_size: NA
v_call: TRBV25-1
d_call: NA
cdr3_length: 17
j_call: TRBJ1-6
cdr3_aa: CASSPQEGAGLNSPLHF
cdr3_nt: TGTGCCAGCAGTCCGCAGGAAGGGGCAGGGTTGAATTCACCCCTCCACTTT

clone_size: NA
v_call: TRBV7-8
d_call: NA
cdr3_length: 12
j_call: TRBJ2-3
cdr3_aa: CASSLTQGTQYF
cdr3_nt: TGTGCCAGCAGCCTCACACAGGGTACGCAGTATTTT

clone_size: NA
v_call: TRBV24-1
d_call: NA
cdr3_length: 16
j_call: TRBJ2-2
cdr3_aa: CATSDFRDMNTGELFF
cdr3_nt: TGTGCCACCAGTGATTTTCGGGACATGAACACCGGGGAGCTGTTTTTT

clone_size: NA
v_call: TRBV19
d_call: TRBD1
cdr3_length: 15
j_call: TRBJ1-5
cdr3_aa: CASSVGQGSNQPQHF
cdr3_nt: TGTGCCAGTAGTGTAGGACAGGGTAGCAATCAGCCCCAGCATTTT

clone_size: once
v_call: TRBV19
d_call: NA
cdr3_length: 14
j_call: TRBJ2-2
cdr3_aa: CASSTLSNTGELFF
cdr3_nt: TGTGCCAGTAGTACACTTTCGAACACCGGGGAGCTGTTTTTT

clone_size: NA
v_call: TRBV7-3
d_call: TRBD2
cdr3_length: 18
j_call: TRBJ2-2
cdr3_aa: CASSLGTSGRVNTGELFF
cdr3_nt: TGTGCCAGCAGCTTGGGGACTAGCGGGAGGGTGAACACCGGGGAGCTGTTTTTT

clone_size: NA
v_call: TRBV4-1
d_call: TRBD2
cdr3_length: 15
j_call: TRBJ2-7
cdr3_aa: CASSLLDGGAAEQYF
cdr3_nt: TGCGCCAGCAGCCTTTTAGACGGGGGGGCGGCCGAGCAGTACTTC

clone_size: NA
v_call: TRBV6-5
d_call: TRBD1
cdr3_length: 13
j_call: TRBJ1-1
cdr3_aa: CATRQGVNTEAFF
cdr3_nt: TGTGCCACCAGACAGGGAGTGAACACTGAAGCTTTCTTT

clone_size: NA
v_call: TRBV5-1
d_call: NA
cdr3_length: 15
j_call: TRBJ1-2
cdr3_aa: CASSLQSGQSYGYTF
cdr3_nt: TGCGCCAGCAGCTTGCAATCAGGACAGTCCTATGGCTACACCTTC

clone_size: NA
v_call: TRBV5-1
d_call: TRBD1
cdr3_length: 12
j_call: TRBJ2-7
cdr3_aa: CASSEQGAEQYF
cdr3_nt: TGCGCCAGCAGCGAACAGGGGGCCGAGCAGTACTTC

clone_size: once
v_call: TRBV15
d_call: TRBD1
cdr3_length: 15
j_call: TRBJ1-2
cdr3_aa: CATSSLGTGIYGYTF
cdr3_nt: TGTGCCACCAGCTCCCTAGGGACAGGGATCTATGGCTACACCTTC

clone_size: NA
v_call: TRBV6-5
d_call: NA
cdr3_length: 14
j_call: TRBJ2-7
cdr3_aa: CASSYTGMGYEQYF
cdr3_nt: TGTGCCAGCAGTTATACAGGGATGGGCTACGAGCAGTACTTC

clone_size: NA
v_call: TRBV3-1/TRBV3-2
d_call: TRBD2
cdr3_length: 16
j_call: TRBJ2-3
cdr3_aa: CASSQELAGVADTQYF
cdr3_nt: TGTGCCAGCAGCCAAGAGTTAGCGGGAGTTGCAGATACGCAGTATTTT

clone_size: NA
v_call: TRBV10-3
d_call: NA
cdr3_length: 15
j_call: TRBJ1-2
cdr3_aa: CAISGGAGGSYGYTF
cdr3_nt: TGTGCCATCAGTGGAGGGGCGGGGGGATCCTATGGCTACACCTTC

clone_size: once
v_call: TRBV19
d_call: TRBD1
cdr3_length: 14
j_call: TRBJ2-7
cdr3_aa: CASNMGQGTYEQYF
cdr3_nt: TGTGCCAGTAACATGGGACAGGGAACCTACGAGCAGTACTTC

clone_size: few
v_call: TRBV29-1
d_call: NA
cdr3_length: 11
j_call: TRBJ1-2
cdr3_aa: CSGRGSGGYTF
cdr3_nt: TGCAGCGGCCGAGGGTCGGGAGGCTACACCTTC

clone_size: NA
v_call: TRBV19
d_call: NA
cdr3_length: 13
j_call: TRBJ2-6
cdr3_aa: CASTFSGANVLTF
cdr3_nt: TGTGCCAGTACCTTCTCTGGGGCCAACGTCCTGACTTTC

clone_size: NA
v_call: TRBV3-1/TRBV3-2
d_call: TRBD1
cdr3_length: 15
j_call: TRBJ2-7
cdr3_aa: CASSLTGEARYEQYF
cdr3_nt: TGTGCCAGCAGCCTGACAGGGGAAGCGAGGTACGAGCAGTACTTC

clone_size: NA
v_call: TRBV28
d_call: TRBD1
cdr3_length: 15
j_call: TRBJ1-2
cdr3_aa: CASRARGRHNYGYTF
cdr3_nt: TGTGCCAGCAGAGCCAGGGGGCGTCATAACTATGGCTACACCTTC

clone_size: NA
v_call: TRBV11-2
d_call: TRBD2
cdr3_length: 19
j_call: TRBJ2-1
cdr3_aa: CASSTLKRGLAGTYNEQFF
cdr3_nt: TGTGCCAGCAGCACGCTAAAGAGGGGTCTAGCGGGCACCTACAATGAGCAGTTCTTC

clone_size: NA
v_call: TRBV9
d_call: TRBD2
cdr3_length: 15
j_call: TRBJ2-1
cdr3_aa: CASTPGLAGVTEQFF
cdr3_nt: TGTGCCAGCACCCCTGGACTAGCGGGAGTAACTGAGCAGTTCTTC

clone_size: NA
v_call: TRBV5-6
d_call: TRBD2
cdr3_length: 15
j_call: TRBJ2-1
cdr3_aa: CASSSLAGGNNEQFF
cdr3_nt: TGTGCCAGCAGCTCCCTAGCGGGAGGAAACAATGAGCAGTTCTTC

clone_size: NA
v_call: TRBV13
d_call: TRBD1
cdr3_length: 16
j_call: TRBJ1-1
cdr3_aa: CASSFRTGGSGTEAFF
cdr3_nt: TGTGCCAGCAGCTTTAGGACAGGGGGCTCGGGCACTGAAGCTTTCTTT

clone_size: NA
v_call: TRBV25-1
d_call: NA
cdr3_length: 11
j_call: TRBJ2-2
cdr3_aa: CASSRTGELFF
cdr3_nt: TGTGCCAGCAGCCGTACCGGGGAGCTGTTTTTT

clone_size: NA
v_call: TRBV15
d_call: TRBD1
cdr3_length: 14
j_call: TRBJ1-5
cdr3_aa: CATRPGGTNQPQHF
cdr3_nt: TGTGCCACCAGGCCAGGGGGCACCAATCAGCCCCAGCATTTT

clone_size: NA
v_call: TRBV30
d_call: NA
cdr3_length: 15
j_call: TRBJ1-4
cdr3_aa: CAWSAPDFPNEKLFF
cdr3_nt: TGTGCCTGGAGTGCCCCGGACTTCCCTAATGAAAAACTGTTTTTT

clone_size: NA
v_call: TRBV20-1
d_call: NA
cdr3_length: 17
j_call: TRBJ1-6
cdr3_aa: CSASRGSSLGLRSPLHF
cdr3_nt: TGCAGTGCTAGTAGGGGCAGCTCTTTGGGTCTTAGGTCACCCCTCCACTTT

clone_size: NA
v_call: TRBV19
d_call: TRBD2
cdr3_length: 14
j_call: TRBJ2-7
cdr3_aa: CASRVRGTGGEQYF
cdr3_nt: TGTGCCAGTAGAGTTCGTGGTACCGGGGGGGAGCAGTACTTC

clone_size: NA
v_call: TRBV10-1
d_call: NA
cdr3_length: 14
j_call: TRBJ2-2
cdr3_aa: CASSVTGNTGELFF
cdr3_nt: TGCGCCAGCAGTGTGACAGGGAACACCGGGGAGCTGTTTTTT

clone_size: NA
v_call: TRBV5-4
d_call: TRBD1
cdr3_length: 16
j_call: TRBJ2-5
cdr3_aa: CASSSGTGTFQETQYF
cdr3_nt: TGTGCCAGCAGCTCAGGGACAGGGACCTTTCAAGAGACCCAGTACTTC